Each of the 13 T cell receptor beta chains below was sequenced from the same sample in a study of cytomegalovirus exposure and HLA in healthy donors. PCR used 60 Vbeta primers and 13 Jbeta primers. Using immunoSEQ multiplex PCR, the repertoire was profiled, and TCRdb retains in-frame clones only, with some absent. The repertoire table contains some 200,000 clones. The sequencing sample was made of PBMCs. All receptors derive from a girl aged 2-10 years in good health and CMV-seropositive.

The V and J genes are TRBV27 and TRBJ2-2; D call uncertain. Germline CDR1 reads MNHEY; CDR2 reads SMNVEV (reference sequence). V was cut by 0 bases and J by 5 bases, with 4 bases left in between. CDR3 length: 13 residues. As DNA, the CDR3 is TGTGCCAGCAGTTTATCGCGGACCGGGGAGCTGTTTTTT. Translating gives CASSLSRTGELFF.

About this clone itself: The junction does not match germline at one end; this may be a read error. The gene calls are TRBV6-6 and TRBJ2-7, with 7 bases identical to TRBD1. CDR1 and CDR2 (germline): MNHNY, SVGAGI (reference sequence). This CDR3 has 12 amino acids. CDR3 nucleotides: TGTGCCAGCAGTCAGTACCGGGACAGTTTTGACTTC. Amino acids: CASSQYRDSFDF.

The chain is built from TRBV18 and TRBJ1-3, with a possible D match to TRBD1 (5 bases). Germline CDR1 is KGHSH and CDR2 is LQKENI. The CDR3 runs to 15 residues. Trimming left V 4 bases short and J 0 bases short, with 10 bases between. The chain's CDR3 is CASSLGTDSGNTIYF. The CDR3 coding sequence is TGTGCCAGCTCACTAGGGACTGACTCTGGAAACACCATATATTTT.

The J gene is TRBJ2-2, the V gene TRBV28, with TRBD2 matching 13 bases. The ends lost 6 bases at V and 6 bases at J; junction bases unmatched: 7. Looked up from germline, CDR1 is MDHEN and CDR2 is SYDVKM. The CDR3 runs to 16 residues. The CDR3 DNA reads TGTGCCAGCAGACCCTGGACTAGCGGGAGAGCCGGGGAGCTGTTTTTT. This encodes CASRPWTSGRAGELFF.

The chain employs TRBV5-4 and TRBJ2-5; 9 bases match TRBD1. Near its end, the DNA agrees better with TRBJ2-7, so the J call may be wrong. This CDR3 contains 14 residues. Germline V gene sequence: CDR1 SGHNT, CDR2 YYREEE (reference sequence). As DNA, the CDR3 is TGTGCCAGCAGCCTGGGACAGGGTATGTACGAGCAGTACTTC. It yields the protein CASSLGQGMYEQYF.

DNA for the CDR3: TGTGCCAGCACCTCAAGAGTCAATAGCAATGAGCAGTTCTTC. Translating gives CASTSRVNSNEQFF. The gene calls are TRBV18 and TRBJ2-1; no definite D call. Germline loops: CDR1 KGHSH, CDR2 LQKENI. V lost 8 bases and J lost 6, with 17 bases in between. The CDR3 is 14 amino acids.

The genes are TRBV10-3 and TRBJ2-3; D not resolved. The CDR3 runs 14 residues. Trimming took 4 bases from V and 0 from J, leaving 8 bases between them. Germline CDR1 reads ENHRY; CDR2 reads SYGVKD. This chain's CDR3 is CAISGGQSTDTQYF. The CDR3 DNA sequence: TGTGCCATCAGTGGTGGGCAGAGCACAGATACGCAGTATTTT.

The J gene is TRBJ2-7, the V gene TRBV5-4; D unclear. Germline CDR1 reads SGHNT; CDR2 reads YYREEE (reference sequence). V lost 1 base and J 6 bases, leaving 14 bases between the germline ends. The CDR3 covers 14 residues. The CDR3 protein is CASSLQTALREQYF. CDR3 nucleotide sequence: TGTGCCAGCAGCTTGCAGACTGCCCTCCGCGAGCAGTACTTC. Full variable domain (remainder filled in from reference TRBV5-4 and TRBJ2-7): ETGVTQSPTHLIKTRGQQVTLRCSSQSGHNTVSWYQQALGQGPQFIFQYYREEENGRGNFPPRFSGLQFPNYSSELNVNALELDDSALYLCASSLQTALREQYFGPGTRLTVT.

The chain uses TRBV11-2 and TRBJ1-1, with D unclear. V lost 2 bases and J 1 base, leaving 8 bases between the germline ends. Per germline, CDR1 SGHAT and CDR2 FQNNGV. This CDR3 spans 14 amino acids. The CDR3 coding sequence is TGTGCCAGCAGCTTAAGCCAGGAGAACACTGAAGCTTTCTTT. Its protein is CASSLSQENTEAFF.

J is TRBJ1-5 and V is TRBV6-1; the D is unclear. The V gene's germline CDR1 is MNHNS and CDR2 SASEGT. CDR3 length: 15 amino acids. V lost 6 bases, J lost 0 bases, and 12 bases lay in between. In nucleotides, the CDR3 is TGTGCCAGCAGCGATCTAGAATATAGCAATCAGCCCCAGCATTTT. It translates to CASSDLEYSNQPQHF.

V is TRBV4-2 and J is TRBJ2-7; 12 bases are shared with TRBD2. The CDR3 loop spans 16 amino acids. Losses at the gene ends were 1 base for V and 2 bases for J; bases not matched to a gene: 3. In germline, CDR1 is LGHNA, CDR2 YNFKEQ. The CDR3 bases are TGTGCCAGCAGCCAAGTTGGACTAGCGGGACCCTACGAGCAGTACTTC. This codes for CASSQVGLAGPYEQYF.

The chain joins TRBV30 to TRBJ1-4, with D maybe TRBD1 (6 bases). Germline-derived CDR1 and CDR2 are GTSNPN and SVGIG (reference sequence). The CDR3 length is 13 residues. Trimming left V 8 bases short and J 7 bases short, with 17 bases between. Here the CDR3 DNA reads TGTGCCCGGGGCCTACAGGGTCGTGAAAAACTGTTTTTT. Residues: CARGLQGREKLFF.

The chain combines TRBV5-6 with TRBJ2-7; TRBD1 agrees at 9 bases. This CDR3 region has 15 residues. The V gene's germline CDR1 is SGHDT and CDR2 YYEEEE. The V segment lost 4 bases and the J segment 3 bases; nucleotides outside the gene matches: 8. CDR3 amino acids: CASSLQGARVYEQYF. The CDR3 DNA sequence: TGTGCCAGCAGCCTACAGGGGGCCCGAGTCTACGAGCAGTACTTC.